This T cell receptor beta chain was retrieved from a study of blood T cell repertoires in COVID-19. Overall study context: Samples representing acute and convalescent COVID-19 were sourced from the United States, Italy and Spain. Sources were T cells, B-cell-depleted T cells, or PBMCs; the material itself was cDNA or gDNA.

Original processing methods: Amplification of reference gene primers was used by the study to estimate nucleated cell counts. Assay: immunoSEQ multiplex PCR; the TCRdb copy retains only in-frame clones and omits some. The D gene and trimming were derived from the DNA, and the V and J assignments and clone size from that table. Among more than 200,000 clones listed, approximately 86% were seen once. Trimming stripped 3 bases from V and 5 bases from J, with 11 bases between. The CDR3 loop spans 15 amino acids. The germline gives CDR1 SGHTA, CDR2 FQGTGA. The sequencing sample was made of peripheral blood. The chain couples TRBV7-3 to TRBJ1-6, with TRBD1 as a possible D gene (5 bases). This clonotype was sampled from a man aged 25-45 years with active or convalescent COVID-19. CDR3 sequence reads: CASSFASGDNSPLHF. The CDR3 coding sequence is TGTGCCAGCAGCTTTGCGTCGGGGGATAATTCACCCCTCCACTTT.